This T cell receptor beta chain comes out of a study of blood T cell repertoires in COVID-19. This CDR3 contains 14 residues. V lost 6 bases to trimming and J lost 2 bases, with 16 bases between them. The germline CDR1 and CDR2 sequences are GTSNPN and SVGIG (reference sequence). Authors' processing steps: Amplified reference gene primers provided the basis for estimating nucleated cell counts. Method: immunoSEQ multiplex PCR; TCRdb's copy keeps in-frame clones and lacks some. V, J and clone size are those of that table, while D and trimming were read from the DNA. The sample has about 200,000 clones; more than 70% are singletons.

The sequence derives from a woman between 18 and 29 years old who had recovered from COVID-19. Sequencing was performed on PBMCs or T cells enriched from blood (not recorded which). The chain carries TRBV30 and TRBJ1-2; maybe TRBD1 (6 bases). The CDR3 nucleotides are TGTGCCTGCTCAGACAGGAGCCGGAACTATGGCTACACCTTC. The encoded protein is CACSDRSRNYGYTF.